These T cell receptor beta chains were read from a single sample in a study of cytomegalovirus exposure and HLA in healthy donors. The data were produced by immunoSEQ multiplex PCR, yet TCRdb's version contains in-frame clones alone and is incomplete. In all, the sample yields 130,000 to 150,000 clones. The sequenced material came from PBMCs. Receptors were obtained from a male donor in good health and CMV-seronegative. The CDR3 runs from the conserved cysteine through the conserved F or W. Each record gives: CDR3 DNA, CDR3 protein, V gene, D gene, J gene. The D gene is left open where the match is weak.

TGTGCCAGCAGCTTAGAAAGAGGGGGGAACACTGAAGCTTTCTTT CASSLERGGNTEAFF TRBV7-6 - TRBJ1-1
TGTGCCAGCAGCTTAGGTCCAGGGGCCATTGGGGCTTTCTTT CASSLGPGAIGAFF TRBV7-2 - TRBJ1-1
TGTGCCAGTCGAGGCGGGGAGAACGCGAACACCGGGGAGCTGTTTTTT CASRGGENANTGELFF TRBV11-1 - TRBJ2-2
TGTGCCAGCAGTACCGAAAACGGGAACACTGAAGCTTTCTTT CASSTENGNTEAFF TRBV6-5 - TRBJ1-1
TGTGCCAGCAGCGATACACCTGCAACTAATGAAAAACTGTTTTTT CASSDTPATNEKLFF TRBV6-5 - TRBJ1-4
TGCGCCAGCAGCGCCTCCGGGACACCCCTGTTTGACCTGACTTTC CASSASGTPLFDLTF TRBV5-1 - TRBJ2-6
TGTGCCAGCAGTGTACAGGTGGACAATCAGCCCCAGCATTTT CASSVQVDNQPQHF TRBV25-1 - TRBJ1-5
TGTGCCAGCAGCCAAGAAGTGAAGGCAGGCCGACCTGGGGCCAACGTCCTGACTTTC CASSQEVKAGRPGANVLTF TRBV4-2 - TRBJ2-6
TGTGCCAGCAGCCGACAGGGGGGGGCCGGTTACGAGCAGTACTTC CASSRQGGAGYEQYF TRBV5-6 TRBD1 TRBJ2-7
TGTGCCAGCGGGACACCGGTGGAGTACTTC CASGTPVEYF TRBV6-5 - TRBJ2-7
TGCAGCGTTGCGGACAGAGACTCTGGGGCCAACGTCCTGACTTTC CSVADRDSGANVLTF TRBV29-1 - TRBJ2-6
TGTGCCAGCAGCTCCGGGACTAGCAGTAATGAGCAGTTCTTC CASSSGTSSNEQFF TRBV6-5 TRBD2 TRBJ2-1
TGTGCCAGCAGGAAACCGACTAGCGACCAAGAGACCCAGTACTTC CASRKPTSDQETQYF TRBV6-1 TRBD2 TRBJ2-5
TGTGCAAGTCGCTTAGGAATCGACAGGGACAACCCAGGCTACACCTTC CASRLGIDRDNPGYTF TRBV12-2 - TRBJ1-2
TGCGCCAGCAGCTTGGCGGGACAGGGGAATGGCTACACCTTC CASSLAGQGNGYTF TRBV5-1 TRBD1 TRBJ1-2
TGTGCCAGCAGACCCTCCGGGACAGGGCCCTACGAGCAGTACTTC CASRPSGTGPYEQYF TRBV28 TRBD1 TRBJ2-7
TGTGCCAGTAGGCTAACAGGGTATCAAGCTTTCTTT CASRLTGYQAFF TRBV19 - TRBJ1-1
TGTGCCAGCAGCCAAGTGGGCGCAACGGGGGACCATACGCAGTATTTT CASSQVGATGDHTQYF TRBV4-2 - TRBJ2-3
TGTGCCAGCAGCGTTCAGGGGTTAGGCGAGCAGTACTTC CASSVQGLGEQYF TRBV9 - TRBJ2-7
TGTGCCAGCAGTTCACGATTGACACCTCGATATGGCTACACCTTC CASSSRLTPRYGYTF TRBV28 - TRBJ1-2
TGTGCCAGCAGCTTAGCCGCCGGGGGGCGCGGAAATGGCTACACCTTC CASSLAAGGRGNGYTF TRBV7-9 - TRBJ1-2
TGTGCCAGCAGTCAATCACAGGGGGCGGAGGGCGAGCAGTACTTC CASSQSQGAEGEQYF TRBV6-5 TRBD1 TRBJ2-7
TGTGCCAGCTCACCGACAGGATTCCTTTGGGAAAAACTGTTTTTT CASSPTGFLWEKLFF TRBV18 - TRBJ1-4
TGCGCCAGCAGTGATGGACAGGTTGGCTACGAGCAGTACTTC CASSDGQVGYEQYF TRBV10-1 TRBD1 TRBJ2-7
TGTGCCAGCACGGGGACAGGGAATGGCTACACCTTC CASTGTGNGYTF TRBV9 TRBD1 TRBJ1-2
TGTGCCAGTACCCTAAAGGCAGGATATCCTTGGTACGAGCAGTACTTC CASTLKAGYPWYEQYF TRBV19 - TRBJ2-7
TGCGCCAGCAGCTTGGGGGGCCTAGGGTCCACTGAAGCTTTCTTT CASSLGGLGSTEAFF TRBV5-1 - TRBJ1-1
TGTGCCTGGAGTGTAGGTCAGGGGTACACTGAAGCTTTCTTT CAWSVGQGYTEAFF TRBV30 - TRBJ1-1
TGTGCCAGCAGGTGGAGCGGGGGGCGGAATGAGCAGTTCTTC CASRWSGGRNEQFF TRBV28 TRBD2 TRBJ2-1
TGTGCCAGCACCGCTCGGCAGGGGTATAATTCACCCCTCCACTTT CASTARQGYNSPLHF TRBV28 - TRBJ1-6
TGTGCCAGCAGCTTACCGGTCGGGGAGCTGTTTTTT CASSLPVGELFF TRBV2 - TRBJ2-2
TGTGCCAGCAGCTCCGTCGGCGGTTCCCGCTCCTACGAGCAGTACTTC CASSSVGGSRSYEQYF TRBV5-6 - TRBJ2-7
TGTGCCAGTAGTCCCCGACAGGGGTATGGCTACACCTTC CASSPRQGYGYTF TRBV19 TRBD1 TRBJ1-2
TGTGCCAGCAGCGTGGGAACAGGGGTCCAGGAAAAACTGTTTTTT CASSVGTGVQEKLFF TRBV5-6 TRBD1 TRBJ1-4
TGTGCCAGCAGCTCTGCCGACCCAGGCTTGCGTTTT CASSSADPGLRF TRBV11-2 - TRBJ2-3